One sample yielded the 2 T cell receptor beta chains listed below, sequenced in a study of breast tumors, draining lymph nodes, adjacent tissues. TCRdb fed the multiplex PCR reads into MiXCR, producing one record per CDR3 protein. The sample has 33,000 or so distinct CDR3 sequences, roughly three fifths seen once. Sequenced input: breast tumor tissue. Every receptor here comes from a female donor with breast cancer. Some clones in this sample may be carry-over from other donors' samples.

This clonotype has at least ten counts. V gene TRBV19 combines with J gene TRBJ1-5; no definite D call. Germline V CDR1 and CDR2: LNHDA, SQIVND (reference sequence). The V end lost 3 bases, the J end lost 0 bases, and 6 bases lay between the germline ends. The CDR3 is made up of 14 amino acids. The CDR3 reads CASSIRVSNQPQHF. The CDR3 coding sequence is TGTGCCAGTAGTATTCGGGTTAGCAATCAGCCCCAGCATTTT.

The chain links TRBV9 to TRBJ2-1, with TRBD2 identical over 7 bases. The V gene end was trimmed by 3 bases and the J gene end by 5 bases; junction bases not matched to a gene: 17. CDR3 length: 18 residues. The germline gives CDR1 SGDLS, CDR2 YYNGEE. The CDR3 nucleotides are TGTGCCAGCAGCGACGACTATTCACCGAAGCGGGGCCACAATGAGCAGTTCTTC. This codes for CASSDDYSPKRGHNEQFF.